This is a list of T cell receptor beta chains from one sample in a study of spatial heterogeneity in lung cancer. TCRdb re-called the 5' RACE reads through MiXCR, storing one row per CDR3 protein. Of 85,000 to 100,000 distinct CDR3 sequences listed, 19% were seen once; the top ten hold just over 20%. The source material was PBMCs, sampled at follow-up. These receptors were collected from a male donor with early-stage non-small cell lung cancer. CDR3s include the opening cysteine and the closing phenylalanine or tryptophan. The order of the fields is D gene, J gene, clone size, V gene, CDR3 DNA, CDR3 protein. D genes are given only for firm matches. Only part of the rows carry a size: once, few, many, or a class if the clone is expanded.

d_gene: TRBD1
j_gene: TRBJ2-2
abundance: NA
v_gene: TRBV10-1
CDR3nt: TGCGCCAGCAGTGTGGGACAGGGCACCGGGGAGCTGTTTTTT
CDR3aa: CASSVGQGTGELFF

d_gene: NA
j_gene: TRBJ2-2
abundance: NA
v_gene: TRBV24-1
CDR3nt: TGTGCCACCAGGTCCCAGACGAACACCGGGGAGCTGTTTTTT
CDR3aa: CATRSQTNTGELFF

d_gene: NA
j_gene: TRBJ1-3
abundance: few
v_gene: TRBV11-2
CDR3nt: TGTGCCAGCAGCCCATACCTACGGGGAAACACCATATATTTT
CDR3aa: CASSPYLRGNTIYF

d_gene: TRBD1
j_gene: TRBJ1-6
abundance: NA
v_gene: TRBV2
CDR3nt: TGTGCCAGCAGTGAACGCGGACAGGGGAATTCACCCCTCCACTTT
CDR3aa: CASSERGQGNSPLHF

d_gene: NA
j_gene: TRBJ2-1
abundance: NA
v_gene: TRBV27
CDR3nt: TGTGCCAGCAGTTCCCGACGGTGGGTGGAGGGCAATGAGCAGTTCTTC
CDR3aa: CASSSRRWVEGNEQFF

d_gene: NA
j_gene: TRBJ1-5
abundance: NA
v_gene: TRBV12-3/TRBV12-4
CDR3nt: TGTGCCAGCAGTTTGGAGAGCCAGCCCCAGCATTTT
CDR3aa: CASSLESQPQHF

d_gene: NA
j_gene: TRBJ1-2
abundance: few
v_gene: TRBV12-3/TRBV12-4
CDR3nt: TGTGCCAGCAGTCCCGGGAACGCCAAACTCTATGGCTACACCTTC
CDR3aa: CASSPGNAKLYGYTF

d_gene: NA
j_gene: TRBJ1-1
abundance: few
v_gene: TRBV5-8
CDR3nt: TGTGCCAGCAGTTCCGACAGCATGAACACTGAAGCTTTCTTT
CDR3aa: CASSSDSMNTEAFF

d_gene: NA
j_gene: TRBJ2-1
abundance: NA
v_gene: TRBV20-1
CDR3nt: TGCAGTGCTAAACCCCGGGGCGCCAGCTCCTACAATGAGCAGTTCTTC
CDR3aa: CSAKPRGASSYNEQFF

d_gene: NA
j_gene: TRBJ2-1
abundance: many
v_gene: TRBV2
CDR3nt: TGTGCCAGCAGTGAAGGACAGAGCGGCAATGAGCAGTTCTTC
CDR3aa: CASSEGQSGNEQFF

d_gene: NA
j_gene: TRBJ2-5
abundance: NA
v_gene: TRBV24-1
CDR3nt: TGTGCCACCAGTGATTTGAACGCGTACCCGGTCGAGACCCAGTACTTC
CDR3aa: CATSDLNAYPVETQYF

d_gene: NA
j_gene: TRBJ2-4
abundance: few
v_gene: TRBV10-1
CDR3nt: TGCGCCAGCAGTGCCCCCCAGGGAATCGCCAAAAACATTCAGTACTTC
CDR3aa: CASSAPQGIAKNIQYF

d_gene: NA
j_gene: TRBJ1-3
abundance: once
v_gene: TRBV5-1
CDR3nt: TGCGTCACGCGGGGAGGAAACACCATATATTTT
CDR3aa: CVTRGGNTIYF

d_gene: TRBD1
j_gene: TRBJ1-1
abundance: NA
v_gene: TRBV4-3
CDR3nt: TGCGCCAGCAGCCAAGAAGGACAGGGGAACACTGAAGCTTTCTTT
CDR3aa: CASSQEGQGNTEAFF

d_gene: TRBD1
j_gene: TRBJ1-1
abundance: many
v_gene: TRBV5-1
CDR3nt: TGCGCCAGCAGCTTTACAGGGGTTGACACTGAAGCTTTCTTT
CDR3aa: CASSFTGVDTEAFF

d_gene: NA
j_gene: TRBJ2-1
abundance: NA
v_gene: TRBV2
CDR3nt: TGTGCCAGCAGTGGTTATGGCGGGGGCAACAATGAGCAGTTCTTC
CDR3aa: CASSGYGGGNNEQFF

d_gene: TRBD1
j_gene: TRBJ1-1
abundance: NA
v_gene: TRBV19
CDR3nt: TGTGCCAGTAGTACCCGACAGGGGATGAACACTGAAGCTTTCTTT
CDR3aa: CASSTRQGMNTEAFF

d_gene: NA
j_gene: TRBJ2-5
abundance: few
v_gene: TRBV11-2
CDR3nt: TGTGCCAGCAGCTTAGAAGGCCGGACCCAGTACTTC
CDR3aa: CASSLEGRTQYF

d_gene: NA
j_gene: TRBJ2-1
abundance: few
v_gene: TRBV20-1
CDR3nt: TGCAGTGCTAGAAGGGGGGGCCCGCCTGAGCAGTTCTTC
CDR3aa: CSARRGGPPEQFF

d_gene: NA
j_gene: TRBJ2-4
abundance: NA
v_gene: TRBV5-8
CDR3nt: TGTGCCAGCAGCTTGTCCGAGGGATTAGGAAACATTCAGTACTTC
CDR3aa: CASSLSEGLGNIQYF

d_gene: NA
j_gene: TRBJ2-7
abundance: many
v_gene: TRBV20-1
CDR3nt: TGCAGTGCTAGTCCCCCGTCTGGTCTGTACGAGCAGTACTTC
CDR3aa: CSASPPSGLYEQYF

d_gene: NA
j_gene: TRBJ2-7
abundance: NA
v_gene: TRBV5-6
CDR3nt: TGTGCCAGCAGCTTGGCGGAGAGCTCCTACGAGCAGTACTTC
CDR3aa: CASSLAESSYEQYF

d_gene: NA
j_gene: TRBJ2-5
abundance: NA
v_gene: TRBV11-3
CDR3nt: TGTGCCAGCAGCTCGGACAGCGTCCAAGAGACCCAGTACTTC
CDR3aa: CASSSDSVQETQYF

d_gene: NA
j_gene: TRBJ1-1
abundance: many
v_gene: TRBV20-1
CDR3nt: TGCAGTGCCCCGGCCAGTGGGTTAGCTTTCTTT
CDR3aa: CSAPASGLAFF

d_gene: TRBD1
j_gene: TRBJ1-2
abundance: many
v_gene: TRBV5-1
CDR3nt: TGCGCCAGCAGCTTACAGGGGACGGGCTACACCTTC
CDR3aa: CASSLQGTGYTF

d_gene: NA
j_gene: TRBJ2-7
abundance: NA
v_gene: TRBV7-2
CDR3nt: TGTGCCAGCAGCTTAGGGGAGTTTGGCGAGCAGTACTTC
CDR3aa: CASSLGEFGEQYF

d_gene: NA
j_gene: TRBJ1-1
abundance: NA
v_gene: TRBV20-1
CDR3nt: TGCAGTGCTAGAAGAAGGGGCAGCATCTCCGGGCGTGTAAGGACTGAAGCTTTCTTT
CDR3aa: CSARRRGSISGRVRTEAFF

d_gene: TRBD1
j_gene: TRBJ2-1
abundance: few
v_gene: TRBV6-6
CDR3nt: TGTGCCAGCACCCCCGGACAGGGATCCTACAATGAGCAGTTCTTC
CDR3aa: CASTPGQGSYNEQFF

d_gene: NA
j_gene: TRBJ2-1
abundance: many
v_gene: TRBV29-1
CDR3nt: TGCAGCGTTGAAACCCCCGCGGGAAATGAGCAGTTCTTC
CDR3aa: CSVETPAGNEQFF

d_gene: NA
j_gene: TRBJ1-2
abundance: NA
v_gene: TRBV20-1
CDR3nt: TGCAGTGCTAGAGATTGGGGCTTTGATCCCACCTTC
CDR3aa: CSARDWGFDPTF

d_gene: NA
j_gene: TRBJ2-1
abundance: NA
v_gene: TRBV27
CDR3nt: TGTGCCAGCAGCGAAGAGGGACCTCTCGGAGACATGCAGTTCTTC
CDR3aa: CASSEEGPLGDMQFF

d_gene: NA
j_gene: TRBJ1-3
abundance: NA
v_gene: TRBV18
CDR3nt: TGTGCCAGCTCGGTCGGTAGTCCTTCCTCTGGAAACACCATATATTTT
CDR3aa: CASSVGSPSSGNTIYF

d_gene: NA
j_gene: TRBJ1-1
abundance: many
v_gene: TRBV6-1
CDR3nt: TGTGCCAGCGAGTCCCCCCTTGTAGGGGGGATGAACACTGAAGCTTTCTTT
CDR3aa: CASESPLVGGMNTEAFF

d_gene: NA
j_gene: TRBJ2-5
abundance: many
v_gene: TRBV5-5
CDR3nt: TGTGCCAGCAGCGGGGGCCCCCAAGAGACCCAGTACTTC
CDR3aa: CASSGGPQETQYF